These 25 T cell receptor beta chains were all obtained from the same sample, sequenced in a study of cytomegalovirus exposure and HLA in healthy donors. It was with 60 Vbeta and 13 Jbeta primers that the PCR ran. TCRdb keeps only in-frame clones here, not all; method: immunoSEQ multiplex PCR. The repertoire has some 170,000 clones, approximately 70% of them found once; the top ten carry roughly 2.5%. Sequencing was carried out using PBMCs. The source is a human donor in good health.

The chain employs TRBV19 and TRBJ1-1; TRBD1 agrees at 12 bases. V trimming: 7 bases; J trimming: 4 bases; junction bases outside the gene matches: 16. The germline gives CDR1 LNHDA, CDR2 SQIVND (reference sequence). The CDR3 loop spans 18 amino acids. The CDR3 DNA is TGTGCCAGTACCTATGGGGGGGACAGGGGGCCTTCTAGCACTGAAGCTTTCTTT. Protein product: CASTYGGDRGPSSTEAFF. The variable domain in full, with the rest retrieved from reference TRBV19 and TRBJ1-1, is DGGITQSPKYLFRKEGQNVTLSCEQNLNHDAMYWYRQDPGQGLRLIYYSQIVNDFQKGDIAEGYSVSREKKESFPLTVTSAQKNPTAFYLCASTYGGDRGPSSTEAFFGQGTRLTVV.

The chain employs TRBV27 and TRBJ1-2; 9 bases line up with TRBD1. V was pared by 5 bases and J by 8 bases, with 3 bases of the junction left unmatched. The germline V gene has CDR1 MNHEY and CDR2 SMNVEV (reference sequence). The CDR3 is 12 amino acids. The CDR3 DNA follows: TGTGCCAGCAGTCGGGGACAGGGAGGCTACACCTTC. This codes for CASSRGQGGYTF.

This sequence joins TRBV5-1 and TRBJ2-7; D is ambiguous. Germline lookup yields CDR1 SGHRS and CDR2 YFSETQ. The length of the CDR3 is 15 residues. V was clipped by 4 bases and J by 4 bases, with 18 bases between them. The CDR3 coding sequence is TGCGCCAGCAGCCCAACCCCCCGGAGTGGGTACGAGCAGTACTTC. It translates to CASSPTPRSGYEQYF.

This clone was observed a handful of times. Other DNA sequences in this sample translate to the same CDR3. This chain's CDR3 is CASSEGANYGYTF. DNA for the CDR3: TGTGCCAGCAGTGAAGGGGCGAACTATGGCTACACCTTC. The chain is built from TRBV6-1 and TRBJ1-2; D gene unclear. The CDR3 has 13 residues. The germline gives CDR1 MNHNS, CDR2 SASEGT. V shed 1 base and J shed 2 bases, with 5 bases lying between them.

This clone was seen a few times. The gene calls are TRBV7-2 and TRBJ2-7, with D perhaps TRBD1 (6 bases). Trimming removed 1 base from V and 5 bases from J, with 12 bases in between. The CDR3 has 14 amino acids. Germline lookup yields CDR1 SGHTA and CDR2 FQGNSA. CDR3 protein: CASSLGLAGDEQYF. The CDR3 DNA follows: TGTGCCAGCAGCTTAGGTTTGGCAGGGGACGAGCAGTACTTC.

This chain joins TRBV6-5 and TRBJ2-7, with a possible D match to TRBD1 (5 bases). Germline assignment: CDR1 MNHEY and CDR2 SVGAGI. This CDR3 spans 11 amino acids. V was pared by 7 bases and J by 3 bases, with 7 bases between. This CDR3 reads CASTDSYEQYF. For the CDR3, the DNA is TGTGCCAGCACCGACAGCTACGAGCAGTACTTC.

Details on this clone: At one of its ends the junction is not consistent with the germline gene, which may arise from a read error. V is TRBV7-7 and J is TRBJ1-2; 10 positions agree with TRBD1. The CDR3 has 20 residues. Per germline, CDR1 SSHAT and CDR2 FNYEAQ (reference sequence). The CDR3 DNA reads TGTGCTAGCAGCTCCATAGGGGGGGGAGGGGACAGGGGATCTGGCTATGGCTACACCTTC. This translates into CASSSIGGGGDRGSGYGYTF.

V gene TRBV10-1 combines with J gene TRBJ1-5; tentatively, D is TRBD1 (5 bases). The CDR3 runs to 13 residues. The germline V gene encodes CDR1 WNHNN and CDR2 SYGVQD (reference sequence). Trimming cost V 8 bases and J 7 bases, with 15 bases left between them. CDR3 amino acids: CASPIRVQQPQHF. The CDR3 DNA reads TGCGCCAGCCCGATCAGGGTGCAGCAGCCCCAGCATTTT.

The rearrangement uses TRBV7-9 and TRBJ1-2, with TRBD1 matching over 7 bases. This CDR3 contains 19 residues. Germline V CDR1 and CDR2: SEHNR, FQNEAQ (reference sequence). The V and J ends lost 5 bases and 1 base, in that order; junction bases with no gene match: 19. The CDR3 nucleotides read TGTGCCAGCAGCCAACTAGGCTACAGGGGACGGACGGATAACTATGGCTACACCTTC. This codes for CASSQLGYRGRTDNYGYTF.

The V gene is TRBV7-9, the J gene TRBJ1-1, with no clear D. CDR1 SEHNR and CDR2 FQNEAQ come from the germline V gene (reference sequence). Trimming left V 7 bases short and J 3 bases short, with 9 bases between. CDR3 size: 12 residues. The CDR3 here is CASMAGDTEAFF. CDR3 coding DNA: TGTGCCAGCATGGCAGGCGACACTGAAGCTTTCTTT.

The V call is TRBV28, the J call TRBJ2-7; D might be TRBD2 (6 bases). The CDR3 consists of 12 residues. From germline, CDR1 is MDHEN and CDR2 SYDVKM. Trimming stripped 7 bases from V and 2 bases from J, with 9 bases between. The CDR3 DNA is TGTGCCAGCATGGGGGGAACCTACGAGCAGTACTTC. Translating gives CASMGGTYEQYF.

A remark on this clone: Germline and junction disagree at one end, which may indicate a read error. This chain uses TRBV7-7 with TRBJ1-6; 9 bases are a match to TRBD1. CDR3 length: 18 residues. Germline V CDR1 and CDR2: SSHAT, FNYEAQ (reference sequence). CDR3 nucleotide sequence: TGTGCTAGCAGCGGGCCCGGGACAGGGTTTCATGGGAATTCACCCCTCCACTTT. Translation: CASSGPGTGFHGNSPLHF.

The CDR3: CASSQSWGGRVNTEAFF. The CDR3 nucleotides read TGCGCCAGCAGCCAGAGTTGGGGGGGGCGAGTGAACACTGAAGCTTTCTTT. V is TRBV4-3 and J is TRBJ1-1, with a weak D call TRBD1 (6 bases). Germline CDR1 LGHNA, CDR2 YSLEER. V gave up 3 bases and J gave up 0 bases, with 17 bases separating them. CDR3 length: 17 amino acids.

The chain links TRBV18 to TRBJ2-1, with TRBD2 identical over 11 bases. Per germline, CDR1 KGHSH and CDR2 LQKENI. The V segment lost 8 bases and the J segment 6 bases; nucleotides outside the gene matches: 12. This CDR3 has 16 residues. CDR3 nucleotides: TGTGCCAGCGCATCCAATAGCGGGGGGGCTAGCAATGAGCAGTTCTTC. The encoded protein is CASASNSGGASNEQFF.

Written as DNA, the CDR3 is TGTGCCAGCAGCCCTCAGCGGGGGGAGACCTACGAGCAGTACTTC. It yields the protein CASSPQRGETYEQYF. V is TRBV7-6 and J is TRBJ2-7; 9 bases line up with TRBD2. The junction had 7 bases not matched to a gene; V was cut back by 5 bases and J by 2 bases. Per the germline V gene, CDR1 is SGHVS and CDR2 is FNYEAQ. CDR3 length equals 15 residues. Full variable domain (rest looked up from reference TRBV7-6 and TRBJ2-7): GAGVSQSPRYKVTKRGQDVALRCDPISGHVSLYWYRQALGQGPEFLTYFNYEAQQDKSGLPNDRFSAERPEGSISTLTIQRTEQRDSAMYRCASSPQRGETYEQYFGPGTRLTVT.

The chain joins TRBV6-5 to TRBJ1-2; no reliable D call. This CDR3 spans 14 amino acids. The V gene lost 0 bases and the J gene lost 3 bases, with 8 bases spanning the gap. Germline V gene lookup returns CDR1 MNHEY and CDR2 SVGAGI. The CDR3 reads CASSYSAADYGYTF. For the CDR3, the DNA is TGTGCCAGCAGTTACTCCGCGGCTGACTATGGCTACACCTTC.

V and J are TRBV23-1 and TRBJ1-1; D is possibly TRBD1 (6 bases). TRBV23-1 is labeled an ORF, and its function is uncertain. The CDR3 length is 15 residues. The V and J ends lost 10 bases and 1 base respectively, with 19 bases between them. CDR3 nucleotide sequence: TGCGCCACCCAACAGGGATCCCCCGGGAACACTGAAGCTTTCTTT. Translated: CATQQGSPGNTEAFF.

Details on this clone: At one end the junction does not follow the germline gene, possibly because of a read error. CDR3 loop: CASSSARSDTQYF. The CDR3 bases are TGTGCTAGCAGCAGTGCTAGGTCAGATACGCAGTATTTT. This sequence joins TRBV7-7 and TRBJ2-3; D uncertain. This CDR3 region has 13 residues. Germline-derived CDR1 and CDR2 are SSHAT and FNYEAQ (reference sequence).

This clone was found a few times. CDR3 nucleotides: TGTGCCAGCAGCCTCCGGGGGGGCTCTGGAAACACCATATATTTT. It yields the protein CASSLRGGSGNTIYF. This sequence joins TRBV7-2 and TRBJ1-3; D is perhaps TRBD1 (5 bases). The V gene lost 5 bases and the J gene lost 0 bases, with 11 bases spanning the gap. The CDR3 length is 15 residues. Germline values: CDR1 SGHTA, CDR2 FQGNSA.

The CDR3 loop is CASSFSLMNQPQHF. The CDR3 coding sequence is TGTGCCAGCAGTTTTTCTTTAATGAATCAGCCCCAGCATTTT. The chain combines TRBV27 with TRBJ1-5; no definite D call. This CDR3 is built from 14 residues. CDR1 is MNHEY, CDR2 SMNVEV, per germline (reference sequence). V dropped 3 bases and J dropped 4 bases, with 10 bases sitting between them.

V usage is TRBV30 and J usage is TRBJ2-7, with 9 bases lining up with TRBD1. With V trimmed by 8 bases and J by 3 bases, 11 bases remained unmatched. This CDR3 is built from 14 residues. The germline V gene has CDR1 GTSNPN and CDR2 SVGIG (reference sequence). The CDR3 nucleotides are TGTGCCCAAGACGTCCGGGACAGGGTCTACGAGCAGTACTTC. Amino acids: CAQDVRDRVYEQYF.

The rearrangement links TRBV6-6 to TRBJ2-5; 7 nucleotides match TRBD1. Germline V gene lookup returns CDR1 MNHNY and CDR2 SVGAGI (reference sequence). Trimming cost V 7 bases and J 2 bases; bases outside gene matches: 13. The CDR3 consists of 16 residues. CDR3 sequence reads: CASTLRAGTAQETQYF. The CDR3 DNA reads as TGTGCCAGCACTCTTAGGGCCGGGACAGCACAAGAGACCCAGTACTTC.

In DNA, the CDR3 is TGCGCCAGCAGCAGACTAGCGGGGAGAAGCACAGATACGCAGTATTTT. Translating gives CASSRLAGRSTDTQYF. The chain combines TRBV5-1 with TRBJ2-3, with 11 bases matching TRBD2. The CDR3 has 16 residues. The V and J ends lost 4 bases and 0 bases, in that order; junction bases with no gene match: 4. Germline V gene lookup returns CDR1 SGHRS and CDR2 YFSETQ. Using reference TRBV5-1 and TRBJ2-3 for the parts outside the CDR3, the full variable domain is KAGVTQTPRYLIKTRGQQVTLSCSPISGHRSVSWYQQTPGQGLQFLFEYFSETQRNKGNFPGRFSGRQFSNSRSEMNVSTLELGDSALYLCASSRLAGRSTDTQYFGPGTRLTVL.

The CDR3 protein is CASSLTSSGNTIYF. The CDR3 bases are TGCGCCAGCAGCTTGACATCCTCTGGAAACACCATATATTTT. The chain has TRBV5-1 and TRBJ1-3, with D hard to call. V was clipped by 1 base and J by 0 bases, with 5 bases between them. This CDR3 is 14 amino acids long. Germline V gene sequence: CDR1 SGHRS, CDR2 YFSETQ.

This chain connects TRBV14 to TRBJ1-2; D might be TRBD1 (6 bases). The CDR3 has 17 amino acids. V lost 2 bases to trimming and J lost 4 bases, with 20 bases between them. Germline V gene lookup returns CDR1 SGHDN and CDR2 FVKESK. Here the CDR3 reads CASSQTASTWTVYGYTF. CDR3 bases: TGTGCCAGCAGCCAAACCGCTTCTACGTGGACAGTCTATGGCTACACCTTC.